This record covers a single T cell receptor (beta chain). The antigen remains undetermined. The source of the sample is a study of T cell repertoires in cytomegalovirus infection. For the study at large: Indications of both CMV infection and matching HLA type were provided by public TCR beta signatures.

Each CDR3 protein gets one entry after TCRdb re-called the reads with MiXCR. The table has 200,000 to 250,000 distinct CDR3 sequences, 22% seen once. Study results and caveats: HLA-C-restricted CMV-specific TCR beta clonotypes prevailed in the ex vivo response. CMV carriers with the relevant HLA were identified by cumulative public TCR beta family frequency.

The germline V gene encodes CDR1 SGHDT and CDR2 YYEEEE. The trim removed 1 base at V and 0 bases at J, leaving 13 bases unmatched. The CDR3 runs to 18 residues. The chain links TRBV5-6 to TRBJ2-7; TRBD1 agrees at 7 bases. Sequencing was performed on CD8+ T cells from PBMCs. The sequence was obtained from a human donor in good health (CMV status not recorded). Some clones in this sample may be carry-over from other donors' samples. CDR3 region: CASSLQGQGQRPSYEQYF. The DNA of the CDR3 is TGTGCCAGCAGCTTGCAAGGGCAGGGACAGAGACCCTCCTACGAGCAGTACTTC.